This note documents a single T cell receptor (beta chain) sequence. Its antigen is currently unknown. These data come from a study of T-cell reconstitution after alpha-beta-depleted transplantation in children. Overall study findings and caveats: At around two months after transplant, the alpha-beta T cells were reportedly derived from several hundred expanded clones that came from non-depleted graft cells. Surviving thymic progenitors and recipient T cells were the source of high TCRbeta diversity at day 60 in some patients. One year after transplant, T-cell counts and diversity came mostly from newly produced T cells.

V was pared by 5 bases and J by 5 bases, with 13 bases between. The CDR3 has 13 residues. The germline gives CDR1 LNHNV, CDR2 YYDKDF (reference sequence). Unique molecular identifiers were used in preparing the TCRbeta library. TCRdb reprocessed the PCR reads via MiXCR and lists one record per CDR3 protein. The table records fewer than 1 million distinct CDR3 sequences, roughly 15% of them present only once. The clonotype was recovered from a male patient younger than 18 who had a stem cell transplant for acute lymphoblastic leukemia, so the T cells may come from the graft donor. The material sequenced was PBMCs, mostly from graft donor cells, taken 360 days after TCRalphabeta/CD19-depleted stem cell transplant. This rearrangement joins TRBV15 to TRBJ2-7, with D perhaps TRBD2 (5 bases). The CDR3 bases are TGTGCCACCAGCCGCCTTAAGAGGGACGAGCAGTACTTC. Translating it yields CATSRLKRDEQYF.